Included here is one TCR beta chain sequence, with context. Antigen unknown. Treatment meaning: roughly nine-day PBMC culture with coronavirus spike peptide pools or control peptides (ViraFEST assay). Before the COVID-19 pandemic (2011-2018), CD4+ T cells were obtained from the unexposed donor. Germline values: CDR1 SNHLY, CDR2 FYNNEI. J gave up 2 bases and V 9 bases, and 6 bases lay outside the gene matches. This CDR3 is built from 13 residues. The sample comes from a study of vaccination and CD4 T cells after COVID-19. Turning to the study itself: Investigators stimulated cells with overlapping spike peptides drawn from SARS-CoV-2, HCoV-NL63, HCoV-OC43 and HCoV-229E. As a positive control, some control cultures were given a CEFX pool, while others were given an HIV-1 Nef pool or no peptide.

Sequence data for DNA of cultured CD4+ T cells were generated by the Oncomine TCR Beta short-read assay. Genomic DNA was isolated from cultured CD4+ T cells. A single record per CDR3 protein comes from TCRdb applying MiXCR to the PCR reads. This sample has more than 9,000 distinct CDR3 sequences, with roughly a third found just once. This TCR derives from a human donor in good health. The chain employs TRBV2 and TRBJ2-5; TRBD2 matches at 7 bases. Sequenced: CD4+ T cells from blood, cultured in vitro. The CDR3 sequence is CASSGGSQETQYF. CDR3 DNA sequence: TGTGCCAGTTCGGGGGGTAGTCAAGAGACCCAGTACTTC. Combining the CDR3 with reference TRBV2 and TRBJ2-5 gives the whole variable domain EPEVTQTPSHQVTQMGQEVILRCVPISNHLYFYWYRQILGQKVEFLVSFYNNEISEKSEIFDDQFSVERPDGSNFTLKIRSTKLEDSAMYFCASSGGSQETQYFGPGTRLLVL.